Following are 11 T cell receptor beta chains from one sample sequenced in a study of cytomegalovirus exposure and HLA in healthy donors. With 60 Vbeta and 13 Jbeta primers, the PCR was carried out. Measured with immunoSEQ multiplex PCR; TCRdb has only the in-frame clones, and not every one. The data hold under 200,000 clones, with about 90% observed a single time. Sample: PBMCs. The origin of the receptors is a boy aged 2 to 10 in good health and CMV-seronegative.

This chain links TRBV10-1 with TRBJ1-1, with 8 bases that match TRBD1. V gave up 5 bases and J gave up 0 bases; unmatched junction bases: 8. CDR3 length: 16 residues. Looked up from germline, CDR1 is WNHNN and CDR2 is SYGVQD (reference sequence). For the CDR3, the DNA is TGCGCCAGCAGTAGACCGGGACAGGCCATGAACACTGAAGCTTTCTTT. Amino acids: CASSRPGQAMNTEAFF.

The rearrangement joins TRBV11-2 to TRBJ2-3, with 8 bases that match TRBD1. After removal of 5 bases from V and 2 bases from J, the junction contained 9 bases not matched to a gene. Germline CDR1 reads SGHAT; CDR2 reads FQNNGV. The CDR3 consists of 16 residues. CDR3 sequence reads: CASSVRGLGTTDTQYF. The CDR3 DNA sequence: TGTGCCAGCAGCGTCAGGGGGCTAGGCACCACAGATACGCAGTATTTT.

The V call is TRBV19, the J call TRBJ1-5, with 9 bases matching TRBD1. From germline, CDR1 is LNHDA and CDR2 SQIVND (reference sequence). The CDR3 covers 18 residues. V lost 3 bases to trimming and J lost 0 bases; unmatched junction nucleotides: 9. Here the CDR3 reads CASSIRTGVVSSNQPQHF. The CDR3 bases are TGTGCCAGTAGTATCAGGACAGGGGTGGTTTCTAGCAATCAGCCCCAGCATTTT.

This clone was seen only a few times. The chain recombines TRBV4-2 with TRBJ1-5; 12 bases are shared with TRBD1. The CDR3 covers 17 residues. Germline CDR1 is LGHNA and CDR2 is YNFKEQ. V was pared by 0 bases and J by 5 bases, with 5 bases of the junction left unmatched. For the CDR3, the DNA is TGTGCCAGCAGCCAAGAAGGGGGACAGGGGGCTGATCAGCCCCAGCATTTT. As protein: CASSQEGGQGADQPQHF.

This rearrangement joins TRBV5-1 to TRBJ2-3; 9 nucleotides line up with TRBD2. The germline V gene has CDR1 SGHRS and CDR2 YFSETQ. V shed 0 bases and J 7 bases; nucleotides not matched to a gene: 6. This CDR3 region has 15 residues. CDR3 residues: CASSLVTAGGYTQYF. DNA of the CDR3: TGCGCCAGCAGCTTGGTTACAGCGGGGGGTTATACGCAGTATTTT.

The CDR3 loop is CASSPRTSGRAMAKNIQYF. The DNA of the CDR3 is TGTGCCAGCAGTCCGAGGACTAGCGGGAGGGCCATGGCCAAAAACATTCAGTACTTC. J is TRBJ2-4 and V is TRBV28; TRBD2 matches at 15 bases. The junction had 9 bases not matched to a gene; V was cut back by 5 bases and J by 1 base. There are 19 residues in the CDR3. Germline V CDR1 and CDR2: MDHEN, SYDVKM.

This clone was recorded only once. The rearrangement uses TRBV9 and TRBJ2-7; unclear D gene. The ends were cut back, 4 bases at V and 0 bases at J, with 14 bases in the middle. Germline V lookup: CDR1 SGDLS, CDR2 YYNGEE. The CDR3 is made up of 15 amino acids. CDR3 region: CASSPRLESSYEQYF. Here the CDR3 DNA reads TGTGCCAGCAGCCCGCGACTCGAAAGCTCCTACGAGCAGTACTTC. The full variable domain, rest sourced from reference TRBV9 and TRBJ2-7, is DSGVTQTPKHLITATGQRVTLRCSPRSGDLSVYWYQQSLDQGLQFLIQYYNGEERAKGNILERFSAQQFPDLHSELNLSSLELGDSALYFCASSPRLESSYEQYFGPGTRLTVT.

V usage is TRBV30 and J usage is TRBJ1-5, with D uncertain. Trimming took off 0 bases at V and 0 bases at J, with 6 bases between the two ends. This CDR3 is built from 14 residues. Germline V gene sequence: CDR1 GTSNPN, CDR2 SVGIG (reference sequence). The CDR3 region is CAWSVRASNQPQHF. The CDR3 DNA reads as TGTGCCTGGAGTGTACGAGCTAGCAATCAGCCCCAGCATTTT.

This clone was observed a single time. The chain joins TRBV18 to TRBJ2-1; TRBD2 matches at 8 bases. J gave up 8 bases and V 3 bases, and 3 bases lay outside the gene matches. Germline V lookup: CDR1 KGHSH, CDR2 LQKENI. The CDR3 runs 13 residues. DNA of the CDR3: TGTGCCAGCTCACCCTTGCGGGGGGATGAGCAGTTCTTC. Translation: CASSPLRGDEQFF.

The CDR3, as DNA: TGTGCCAGCAGCGACACGGCCCGGTGGGAGACCCAGTACTTC. This codes for CASSDTARWETQYF. The rearrangement links TRBV25-1 to TRBJ2-5, with D hard to call. There are 14 residues in the CDR3. CDR1 and CDR2 from the germline V gene are MGHDK and SYGVNS. Between the trimmed V and J ends, which lost 6 bases and 5 bases, there was a span of 16 bases.

This rearrangement joins TRBV9 to TRBJ2-7, with 13 nucleotides matching TRBD2. The V gene's germline CDR1 is SGDLS and CDR2 YYNGEE. J lost 2 bases, V lost 4 bases, and 18 bases had no gene match. The CDR3 covers 20 residues. The CDR3 reads CASSPYGGTSGVIITYEQYF. In DNA, the CDR3 is TGTGCCAGCAGCCCTTACGGGGGGACTAGCGGGGTCATCATAACCTACGAGCAGTACTTC.